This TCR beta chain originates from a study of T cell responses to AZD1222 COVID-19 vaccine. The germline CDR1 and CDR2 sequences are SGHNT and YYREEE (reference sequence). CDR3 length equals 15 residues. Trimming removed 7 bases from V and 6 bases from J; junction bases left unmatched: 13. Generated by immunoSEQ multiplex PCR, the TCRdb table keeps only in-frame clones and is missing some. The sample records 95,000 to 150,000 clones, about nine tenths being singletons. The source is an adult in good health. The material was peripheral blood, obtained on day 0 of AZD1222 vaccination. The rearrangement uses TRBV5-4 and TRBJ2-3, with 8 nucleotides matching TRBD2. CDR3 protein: CASQAGIAGSDTQYF. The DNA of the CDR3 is TGTGCCAGCCAGGCGGGGATAGCGGGGTCGGATACGCAGTATTTT.